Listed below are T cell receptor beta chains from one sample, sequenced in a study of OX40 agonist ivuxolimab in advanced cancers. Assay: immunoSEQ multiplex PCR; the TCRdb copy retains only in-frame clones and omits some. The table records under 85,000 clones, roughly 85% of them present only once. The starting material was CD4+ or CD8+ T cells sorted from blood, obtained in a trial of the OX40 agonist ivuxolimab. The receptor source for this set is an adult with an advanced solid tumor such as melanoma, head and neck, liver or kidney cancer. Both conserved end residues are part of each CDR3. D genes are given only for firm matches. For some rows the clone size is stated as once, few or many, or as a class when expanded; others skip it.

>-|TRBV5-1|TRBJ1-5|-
CASSLVGDNQPQHF
TGCGCCAGCAGCTTGGTCGGGGACAATCAGCCCCAGCATTTT
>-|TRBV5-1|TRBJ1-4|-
CASSLSGEANEKLFF
TGCGCCAGCAGCTTGTCTGGCGAAGCTAATGAAAAACTGTTTTTT
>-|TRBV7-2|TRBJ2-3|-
CASSRSVTDTQYF
TGTGCCAGCAGCCGTAGTGTGACAGATACGCAGTATTTT
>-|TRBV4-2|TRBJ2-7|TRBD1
CASSVGQGYEQYF
TGTGCCAGCAGCGTGGGACAGGGCTACGAGCAGTACTTC
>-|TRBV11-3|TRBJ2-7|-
CASSLSTEQYF
TGTGCCAGCAGCTTATCTACGGAGCAGTACTTC
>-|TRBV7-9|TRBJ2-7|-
CASSLIKAHKDYEQYF
TGTGCCAGCAGCTTAATTAAAGCACATAAAGACTACGAGCAGTACTTC
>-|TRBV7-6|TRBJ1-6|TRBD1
CASSLRGGEGSPLHF
TGTGCCAGCAGCTTGCGAGGGGGCGAAGGTTCACCCCTCCACTTT
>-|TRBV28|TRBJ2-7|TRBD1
CASSTPGQGDFGYYF
TGTGCCAGCAGTACCCCGGGACAGGGGGACTTCGGGTATTACTTC
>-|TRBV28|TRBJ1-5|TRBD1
CASSSSSAGGLQPQHF
TGTGCCAGCAGTTCCTCTTCCGCAGGGGGCCTGCAGCCCCAGCATTTT
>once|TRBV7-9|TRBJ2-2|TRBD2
CASSLRGGLTGELFF
TGTGCCAGCAGCTTACGGGGGGGACTCACCGGGGAGCTGTTTTTT
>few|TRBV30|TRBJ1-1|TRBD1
CAWRRDREVAFF
TGTGCCTGGAGGAGGGACAGGGAAGTCGCTTTCTTT
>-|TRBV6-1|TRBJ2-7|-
CASSSPRVSYEQYF
TGTGCCAGCAGTTCGCCGCGCGTGTCCTACGAGCAGTACTTC
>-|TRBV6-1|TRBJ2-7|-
CASSGGQGAFGTSAYEQYF
TGTGCCAGCAGTGGAGGACAGGGGGCGTTTGGGACTAGCGCCTACGAGCAGTACTTC
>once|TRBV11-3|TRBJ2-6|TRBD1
CASSAGQGEGGANVLTF
TGTGCCAGCAGCGCGGGACAGGGGGAAGGTGGGGCCAACGTCCTGACTTTC
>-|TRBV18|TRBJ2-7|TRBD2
CASSPGTSKYEQYF
TGTGCCAGCTCCCCCGGGACTAGTAAGTACGAGCAGTACTTC
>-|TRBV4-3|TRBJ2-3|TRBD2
CASRAGLAGDRRTDTQYF
TGCGCCAGCAGGGCGGGGCTAGCGGGAGATAGGAGGACAGATACGCAGTATTTT
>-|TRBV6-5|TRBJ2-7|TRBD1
CASSYSGQGAYEQYF
TGTGCCAGCAGTTACTCGGGCCAGGGGGCCTACGAGCAGTACTTC
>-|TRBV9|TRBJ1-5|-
CASSVGTVGQPQHF
TGTGCCAGCAGCGTAGGGACGGTGGGGCAGCCCCAGCATTTT
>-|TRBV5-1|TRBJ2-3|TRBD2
CASSPPAGGRDTQYF
TGCGCCAGCAGCCCACCAGCGGGGGGGCGCGATACGCAGTATTTT
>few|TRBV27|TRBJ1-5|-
CASGGSPYSNQPQHF
TGTGCCAGCGGGGGCTCGCCGTATAGCAATCAGCCCCAGCATTTT
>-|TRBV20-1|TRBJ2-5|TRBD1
CSAGQGETQYF
TGCAGTGCGGGACAGGGAGAGACCCAGTACTTC
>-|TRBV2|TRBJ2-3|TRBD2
CASSGTSGGAPDTQYF
TGTGCCAGCAGCGGGACTAGCGGGGGGGCTCCAGATACGCAGTATTTT
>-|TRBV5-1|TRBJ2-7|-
CASRSHRGGDYEQYF
TGCGCCAGCAGGAGCCACAGGGGAGGGGATTACGAGCAGTACTTC
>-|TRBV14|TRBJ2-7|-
CASSQGPIDYEQYF
TGTGCCAGCAGCCAGGGACCTATAGACTACGAGCAGTACTTC
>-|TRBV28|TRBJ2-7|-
CASSLAYEQYF
TGTGCCAGCAGTTTAGCCTACGAGCAGTACTTC
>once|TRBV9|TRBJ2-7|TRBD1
CASSVGTGGFYEQYF
TGTGCCAGCAGCGTCGGGACAGGGGGCTTTTACGAGCAGTACTTC
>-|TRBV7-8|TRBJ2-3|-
CASSLEQGSSTDTQYF
TGTGCCAGCAGCTTAGAACAGGGTTCTAGCACAGATACGCAGTATTTT
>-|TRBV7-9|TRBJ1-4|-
CASSLGEPNEKLFF
TGTGCCAGCAGCTTAGGGGAGCCTAATGAAAAACTGTTTTTT
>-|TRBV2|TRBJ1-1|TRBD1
CASRGTYLLQGEEAFF
TGTGCCAGCAGAGGGACCTACTTACTACAGGGGGAGGAAGCTTTCTTT
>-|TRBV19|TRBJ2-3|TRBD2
CASRLLAGLTDTQYF
TGTGCCAGTAGGTTACTAGCGGGCCTCACAGATACGCAGTATTTT
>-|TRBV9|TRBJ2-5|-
CASSVGGGTYQETQYF
TGTGCCAGCAGCGTAGGAGGCGGGACGTACCAAGAGACCCAGTACTTC
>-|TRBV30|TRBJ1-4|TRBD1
CAWSVQGAAGEKLFF
TGTGCCTGGAGTGTACAGGGGGCTGCGGGAGAAAAACTGTTTTTT
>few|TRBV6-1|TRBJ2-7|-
CASSESASARAYEQYF
TGTGCCAGCAGTGAATCGGCTAGCGCGAGGGCCTACGAGCAGTACTTC
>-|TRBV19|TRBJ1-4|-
CASSIGIGFGANEKLFF
TGTGCCAGTAGTATAGGTATAGGGTTTGGGGCTAATGAAAAACTGTTTTTT
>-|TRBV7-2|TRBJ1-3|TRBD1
CASSLGQTGAFSGNTIYF
TGTGCCAGCAGCTTAGGCCAAACAGGGGCCTTCTCTGGAAACACCATATATTTT
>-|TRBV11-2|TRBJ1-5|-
CASSLPRGVYSNQPQHF
TGTGCCAGCAGCTTACCCCGAGGGGTTTATAGCAATCAGCCCCAGCATTTT
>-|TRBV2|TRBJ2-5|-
CASSGRQKTQYF
TGTGCCAGCAGTGGGCGTCAGAAGACCCAGTACTTC
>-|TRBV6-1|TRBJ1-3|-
CASSEAQGSGNTIYF
TGTGCCAGCAGTGAAGCACAGGGCTCTGGAAACACCATATATTTT
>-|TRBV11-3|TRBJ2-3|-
CASSLGAAAGSTDTQYF
TGTGCCAGCAGCTTAGGGGCCGCGGCAGGGAGCACAGATACGCAGTATTTT
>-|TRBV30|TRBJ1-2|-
CAWSVRGGYTF
TGTGCCTGGAGTGTACGGGGTGGCTACACCTTC
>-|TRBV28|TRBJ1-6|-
CASSSGLRSYNSPLHF
TGTGCCAGCAGTTCGGGCCTGCGCTCCTATAATTCACCCCTCCACTTT
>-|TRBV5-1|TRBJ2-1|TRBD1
CASSLQGAPTYNEQFF
TGCGCCAGCAGCTTACAGGGGGCGCCGACCTACAATGAGCAGTTCTTC
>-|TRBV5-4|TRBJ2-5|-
CASRNIGGETQYF
TGTGCCAGCAGAAATATCGGGGGAGAGACCCAGTACTTC
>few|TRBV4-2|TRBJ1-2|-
CASSQEAQVGFGGYTF
TGTGCCAGCAGCCAAGAGGCACAGGTCGGCTTCGGGGGCTACACCTTC